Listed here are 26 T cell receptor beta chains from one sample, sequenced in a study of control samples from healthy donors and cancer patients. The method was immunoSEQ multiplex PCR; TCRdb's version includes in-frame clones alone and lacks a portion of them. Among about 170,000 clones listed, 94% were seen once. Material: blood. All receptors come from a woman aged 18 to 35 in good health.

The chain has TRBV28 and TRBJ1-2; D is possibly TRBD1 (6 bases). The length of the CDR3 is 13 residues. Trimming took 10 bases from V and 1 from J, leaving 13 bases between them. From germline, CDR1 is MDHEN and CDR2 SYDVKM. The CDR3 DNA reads TGTGCCACTGACAGGAGCCTTAACTATGGCTACACCTTC. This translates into CATDRSLNYGYTF.

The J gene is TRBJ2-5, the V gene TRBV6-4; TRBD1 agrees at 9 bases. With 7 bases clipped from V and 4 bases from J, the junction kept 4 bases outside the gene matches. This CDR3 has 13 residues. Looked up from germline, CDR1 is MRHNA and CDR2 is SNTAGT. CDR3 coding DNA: TGTGCCAGCAAACAGGGGGCCCCAGAGACCCAGTACTTC. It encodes CASKQGAPETQYF.

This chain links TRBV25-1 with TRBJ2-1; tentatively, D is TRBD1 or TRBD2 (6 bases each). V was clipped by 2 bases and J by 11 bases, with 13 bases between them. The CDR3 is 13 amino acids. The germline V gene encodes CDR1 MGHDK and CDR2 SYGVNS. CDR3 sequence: CASSEGGGGQQFF. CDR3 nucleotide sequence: TGTGCCAGCAGTGAAGGAGGGGGAGGCCAGCAGTTCTTC.

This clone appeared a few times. The CDR3 DNA reads as TGTGCCATCAGTGTCAGTCAGGGGACCTATGGCTACACCTTC. It translates to CAISVSQGTYGYTF. The chain links TRBV10-3 to TRBJ1-2, with D perhaps TRBD1 (6 bases). The CDR3 is 14 residues long. Germline V CDR1 and CDR2: ENHRY, SYGVKD. Trimming removed 4 bases at V and 4 bases at J, with 13 bases between.

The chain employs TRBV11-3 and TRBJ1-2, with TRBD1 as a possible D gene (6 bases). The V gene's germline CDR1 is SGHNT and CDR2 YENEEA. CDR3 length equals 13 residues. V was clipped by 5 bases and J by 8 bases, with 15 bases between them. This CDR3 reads CASSLRTVAGYTF. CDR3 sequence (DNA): TGTGCCAGCAGCCTGCGGACAGTCGCCGGCTACACCTTC.

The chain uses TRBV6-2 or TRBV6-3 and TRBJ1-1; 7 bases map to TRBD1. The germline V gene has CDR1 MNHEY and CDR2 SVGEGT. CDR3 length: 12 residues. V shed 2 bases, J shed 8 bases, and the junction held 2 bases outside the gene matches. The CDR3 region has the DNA TGTGCCAGCAGTTACGCGGGACAGGAAGCTTTCTTT. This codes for CASSYAGQEAFF.

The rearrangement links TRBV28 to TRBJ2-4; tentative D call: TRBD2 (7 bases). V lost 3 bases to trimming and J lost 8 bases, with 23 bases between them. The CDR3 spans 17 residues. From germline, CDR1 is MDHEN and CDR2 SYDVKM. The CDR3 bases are TGTGCCAGCAGTTTGGGTTGGAACGGGGGGCTCGGTGACATTCAGTACTTC. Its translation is CASSLGWNGGLGDIQYF.

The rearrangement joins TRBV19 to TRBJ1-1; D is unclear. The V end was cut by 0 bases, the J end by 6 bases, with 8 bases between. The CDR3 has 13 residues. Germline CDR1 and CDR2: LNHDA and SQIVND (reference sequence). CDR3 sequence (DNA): TGTGCCAGTAGTATAGATCGTGGTTCTGAAGCTTTCTTT. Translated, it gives CASSIDRGSEAFF.

CDR3: CASSTQLLTNEQFF. The CDR3 DNA is TGTGCCAGCAGCACTCAACTCCTCACCAATGAGCAGTTCTTC. The chain has TRBV2 and TRBJ2-1; no clear D. Trimming cost V 6 bases and J 6 bases, with 15 bases left between them. The V gene's germline CDR1 is SNHLY and CDR2 FYNNEI. The CDR3 loop spans 14 amino acids.

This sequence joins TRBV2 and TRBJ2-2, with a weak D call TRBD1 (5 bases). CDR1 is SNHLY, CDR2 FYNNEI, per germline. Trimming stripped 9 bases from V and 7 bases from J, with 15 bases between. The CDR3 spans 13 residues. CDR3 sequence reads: CASRSGLGGELFF. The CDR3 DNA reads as TGTGCCAGTCGGTCAGGGCTAGGCGGGGAGCTGTTTTTT. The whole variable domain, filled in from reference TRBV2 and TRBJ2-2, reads EPEVTQTPSHQVTQMGQEVILRCVPISNHLYFYWYRQILGQKVEFLVSFYNNEISEKSEIFDDQFSVERPDGSNFTLKIRSTKLEDSAMYFCASRSGLGGELFFGEGSRLTVL.

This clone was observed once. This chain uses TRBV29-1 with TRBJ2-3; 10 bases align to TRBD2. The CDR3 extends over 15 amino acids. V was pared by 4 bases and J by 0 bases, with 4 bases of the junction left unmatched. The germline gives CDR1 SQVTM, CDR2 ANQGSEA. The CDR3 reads CSVGELAGSTDTQYF. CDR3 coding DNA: TGCAGCGTTGGGGAACTAGCGGGGAGCACAGATACGCAGTATTTT.

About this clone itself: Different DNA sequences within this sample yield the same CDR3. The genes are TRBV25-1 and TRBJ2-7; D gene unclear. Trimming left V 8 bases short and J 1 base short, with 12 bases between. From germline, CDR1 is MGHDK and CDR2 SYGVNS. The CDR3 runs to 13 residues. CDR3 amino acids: CASGILGSYEQYF. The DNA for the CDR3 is TGTGCCAGCGGCATTTTGGGATCCTACGAGCAGTACTTC.

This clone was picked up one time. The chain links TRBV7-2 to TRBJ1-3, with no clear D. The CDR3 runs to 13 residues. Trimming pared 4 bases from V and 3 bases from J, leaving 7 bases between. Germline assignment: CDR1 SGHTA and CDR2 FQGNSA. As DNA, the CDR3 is TGTGCCAGCAGCTCCTCCTTTGGAAACACCATATATTTT. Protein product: CASSSSFGNTIYF.

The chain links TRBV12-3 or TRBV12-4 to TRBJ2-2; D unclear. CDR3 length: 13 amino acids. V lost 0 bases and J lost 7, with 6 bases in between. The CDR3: CASSLASGGELFF. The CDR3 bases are TGTGCCAGCAGTTTAGCCTCGGGCGGGGAGCTGTTTTTT.

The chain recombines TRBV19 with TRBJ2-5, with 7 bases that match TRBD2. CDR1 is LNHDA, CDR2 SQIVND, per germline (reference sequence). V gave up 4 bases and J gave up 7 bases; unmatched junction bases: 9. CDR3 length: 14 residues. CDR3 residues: CASSRGLYVGTQYF. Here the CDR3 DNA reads TGTGCCAGTAGTAGGGGACTATACGTAGGGACCCAGTACTTC.

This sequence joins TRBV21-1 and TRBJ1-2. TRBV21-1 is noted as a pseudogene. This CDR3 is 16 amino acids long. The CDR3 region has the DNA TGTGCCAGCAGCAACTGGCCCCCCGAGGGGCAATATGGCTACACCTTC. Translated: CASSNWPPEGQYGYTF.

CDR3 amino acids: CASSYVVTGQNTEAFF. The CDR3 nucleotides are TGTGCCAGCTCATACGTCGTGACAGGGCAGAACACTGAAGCTTTCTTT. This chain uses TRBV18 with TRBJ1-1; 7 bases are shared with TRBD1. Germline lookup yields CDR1 KGHSH and CDR2 LQKENI. This CDR3 contains 16 residues. After removal of 5 bases from V and 1 base from J, the junction contained 10 bases not matched to a gene.

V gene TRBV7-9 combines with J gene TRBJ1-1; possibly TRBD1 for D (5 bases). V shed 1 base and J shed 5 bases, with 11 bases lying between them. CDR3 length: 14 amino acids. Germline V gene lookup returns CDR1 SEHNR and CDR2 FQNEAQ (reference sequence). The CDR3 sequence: CASSLVRAGTEAFF. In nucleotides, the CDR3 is TGTGCCAGCAGCTTAGTCAGGGCAGGGACTGAAGCTTTCTTT.

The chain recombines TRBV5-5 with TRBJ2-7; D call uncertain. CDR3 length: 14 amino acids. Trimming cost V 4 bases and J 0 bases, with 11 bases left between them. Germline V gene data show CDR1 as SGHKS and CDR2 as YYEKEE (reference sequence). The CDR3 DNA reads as TGTGCCAGCAGCACGGGCCCCAGCTCCTACGAGCAGTACTTC. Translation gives CASSTGPSSYEQYF.

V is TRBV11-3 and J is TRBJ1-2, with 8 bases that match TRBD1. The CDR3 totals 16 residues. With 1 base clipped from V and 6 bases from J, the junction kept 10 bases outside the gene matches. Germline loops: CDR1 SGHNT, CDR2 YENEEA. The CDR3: CASSLAGTGRLDGYTF. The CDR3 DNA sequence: TGTGCCAGCAGCTTAGCCGGGACAGGCCGGCTGGATGGCTACACCTTC.

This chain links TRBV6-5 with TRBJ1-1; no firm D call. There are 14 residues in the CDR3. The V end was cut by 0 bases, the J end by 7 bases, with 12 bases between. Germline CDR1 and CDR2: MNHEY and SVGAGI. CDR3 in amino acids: CASSYSWPHNEAFF. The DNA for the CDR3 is TGTGCCAGCAGTTACTCGTGGCCACACAATGAAGCTTTCTTT.

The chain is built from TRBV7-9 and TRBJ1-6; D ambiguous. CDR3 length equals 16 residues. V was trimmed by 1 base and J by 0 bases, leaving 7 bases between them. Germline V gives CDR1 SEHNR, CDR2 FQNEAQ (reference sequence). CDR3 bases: TGTGCCAGCAGCTTAGATCCCGGCTCCTATAATTCACCCCTCCACTTT. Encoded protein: CASSLDPGSYNSPLHF.

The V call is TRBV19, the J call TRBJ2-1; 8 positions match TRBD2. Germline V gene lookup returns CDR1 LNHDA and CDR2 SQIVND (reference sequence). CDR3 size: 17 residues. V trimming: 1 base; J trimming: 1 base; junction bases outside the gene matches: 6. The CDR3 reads CASSIGMAGGSYNEQFF. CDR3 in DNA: TGTGCCAGTAGTATAGGGATGGCGGGGGGATCCTACAATGAGCAGTTCTTC.

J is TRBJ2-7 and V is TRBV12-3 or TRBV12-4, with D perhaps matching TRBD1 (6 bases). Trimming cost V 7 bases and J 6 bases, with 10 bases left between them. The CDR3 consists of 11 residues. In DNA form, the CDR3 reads TGTGCCAGCACCTTAGGGGGCGAGCAGTACTTC. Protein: CASTLGGEQYF.

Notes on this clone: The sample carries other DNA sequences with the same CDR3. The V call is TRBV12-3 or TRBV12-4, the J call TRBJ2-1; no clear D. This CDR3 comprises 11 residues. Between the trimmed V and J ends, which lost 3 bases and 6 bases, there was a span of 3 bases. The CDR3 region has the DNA TGTGCCAGCAGTTTTTCCAATGAGCAGTTCTTC. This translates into CASSFSNEQFF.

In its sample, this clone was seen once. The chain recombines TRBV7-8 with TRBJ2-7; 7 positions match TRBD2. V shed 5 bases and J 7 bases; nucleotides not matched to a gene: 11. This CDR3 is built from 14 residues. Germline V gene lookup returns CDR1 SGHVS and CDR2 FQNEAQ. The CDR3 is CASSTPRGAGEQYF. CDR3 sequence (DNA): TGTGCCAGCAGCACCCCCAGAGGAGCGGGGGAGCAGTACTTC.